This passage covers 14 T cell receptor beta chains from one sample sequenced in a study of cytotoxic CD8 clonotypes in ibrutinib-treated CLL (dated by TCRdb to the early 2020s). In the paper's terms, the time point label means: approximately eleven months on ibrutinib. Libraries were constructed by the immunoSEQ multiplex PCR assay. TCRdb carries this immuneACCESS record with in-frame sequences only. Its versions omit some clonotypes, under half of them owing to an unresolved V gene in the studies checked, with the rest unexplained. The table for this sample lists approximately 190,000 clones; 70% of them were counted only once. The ten largest account for about 6% of the sample. The sample was PBMCs, taken after 12 months of ibrutinib treatment. Receptors were obtained from a human donor with chronic lymphocytic leukemia.

The rearrangement uses TRBV5-1 and TRBJ1-1; 8 bases match TRBD1. After removal of 6 bases from V and 4 bases from J, the junction contained 5 bases not matched to a gene. CDR1 SGHRS and CDR2 YFSETQ come from the germline V gene. The CDR3 is made up of 13 amino acids. The chain's CDR3 is CASTIGQGTEAFF. The CDR3 DNA is TGCGCCAGCACCATAGGACAGGGCACTGAAGCTTTCTTT.

This sequence joins TRBV29-1 and TRBJ2-7; no definite D call. Germline values: CDR1 SQVTM, CDR2 ANQGSEA. Trimming cost V 7 bases and J 1 base, with 8 bases left between them. CDR3 length equals 11 residues. CDR3 in amino acids: CSDSISYEQYF. Written as DNA, the CDR3 is TGCAGCGACAGTATATCCTACGAGCAGTACTTC.

Regarding this clone: The junction and the germline gene differ at one end; a read error may be behind it. Other DNA sequences in the same sample also yield this CDR3. This rearrangement joins TRBV7-7 to TRBJ2-5, with 8 bases identical to TRBD1. Germline CDR1 and CDR2: SSHAT and FNYEAQ (reference sequence). The length of the CDR3 is 15 residues. The CDR3 coding sequence is TGTGCTAGCAGCTTAGCCCGGACAGGGAAGGAGACCCAGTACTTC. This gives the protein CASSLARTGKETQYF.

The gene calls are TRBV7-9 and TRBJ2-1; 9 bases are a match to TRBD1. The CDR3 spans 14 residues. J lost 7 bases, V lost 1 base, and 2 bases had no gene match. Germline V gene data show CDR1 as SEHNR and CDR2 as FQNEAQ (reference sequence). CDR3 nucleotides: TGTGCCAGCAGCTTAGGGGGACAGGGAAATGAGCAGTTCTTC. It is translated as CASSLGGQGNEQFF. The full variable domain, its missing parts supplied by reference TRBV7-9 and TRBJ2-1, is DTGVSQNPRHKITKRGQNVTFRCDPISEHNRLYWYRQTLGQGPEFLTYFQNEAQLEKSRLLSDRFSAERPKGSFSTLEIQRTEQGDSAMYLCASSLGGQGNEQFFGPGTRLTVL.

As regards this clone: At one end the junction does not follow the germline gene, possibly because of a read error. This CDR3 is also generated by other DNA sequences in the sample. V usage is TRBV5-6 and J usage is TRBJ1-5; D is possibly TRBD1 (6 bases). The germline V gene has CDR1 SGHDT and CDR2 YYEEEE. The CDR3 runs 15 residues. CDR3 in amino acids: CASSLGSGGGQPQHF. CDR3 DNA: TGCGCCAGCAGCTTAGGTTCGGGGGGCGGACAGCCCCAGCATTTT. Looking up the rest from reference TRBV5-6 and TRBJ1-5 gives the full variable domain: DAGVTQSPTHLIKTRGQQVTLRCSPKSGHDTVSWYQQALGQGPQFIFQYYEEEERQRGNFPDRFSGHQFPNYSSELNVNALLLGDSALYLCASSLGSGGGQPQHFGDGTRLSIL.

The chain joins TRBV9 to TRBJ2-5; D is possibly TRBD1 (5 bases). CDR1 is SGDLS, CDR2 YYNGEE, per germline. Trimming cost V 1 base and J 7 bases, with 8 bases left between them. The CDR3 covers 12 residues. CDR3 sequence (DNA): TGTGCCAGCAGCGTAACCCAGGGGACCCAGTACTTC. It specifies CASSVTQGTQYF.

CDR3 loop: CASSFGGPYGELFF. In DNA form, the CDR3 reads TGTGCCAGCAGTTTCGGGGGCCCCTACGGGGAGCTGTTTTTT. The chain couples TRBV27 to TRBJ2-2; the D call may be TRBD1 or TRBD2 (6 bases each). This CDR3 comprises 14 residues. Trimming pared 3 bases from V and 7 bases from J, leaving 12 bases between. Per germline, CDR1 MNHEY and CDR2 SMNVEV (reference sequence).

Only a few counts were recorded for this clone. The chain links TRBV2 to TRBJ1-6; TRBD1 might be the D (6 bases). Per the germline V gene, CDR1 is SNHLY and CDR2 is FYNNEI. The CDR3 is made up of 14 amino acids. Trimming took 2 bases from V and 7 from J, leaving 9 bases between them. This CDR3 is CASSEQGRNSPLHF. As DNA, the CDR3 is TGTGCCAGCAGTGAACAGGGGAGAAATTCACCCCTCCACTTT.

V gene TRBV10-3 combines with J gene TRBJ2-7, with D tentatively TRBD2 (6 bases). The CDR3 totals 17 residues. Germline CDR1 ENHRY, CDR2 SYGVKD. The V gene lost 6 bases and the J gene lost 0 bases, with 21 bases spanning the gap. The CDR3 loop is CAISNLSGSLSSYEQYF. DNA of the CDR3: TGTGCCATCAGCAACCTTAGCGGATCACTCAGCTCCTACGAGCAGTACTTC.

This clone occurred many times. This chain connects TRBV28 to TRBJ1-1; no definite D call. The germline CDR1 and CDR2 sequences are MDHEN and SYDVKM. The CDR3 is 12 residues long. V was pared by 3 bases and J by 5 bases, with 7 bases between. This CDR3 reads CASSFEVTEAFF. In DNA form, the CDR3 reads TGTGCCAGCAGTTTCGAGGTTACTGAAGCTTTCTTT. Based on the CDR3 plus reference TRBV28 and TRBJ1-1, the full variable domain is DVKVTQSSRYLVKRTGEKVFLECVQDMDHENMFWYRQDPGLGLRLIYFSYDVKMKEKGDIPEGYSVSREKKERFSLILESASTNQTSMYLCASSFEVTEAFFGQGTRLTVV.

The V gene is TRBV27, the J gene TRBJ2-7; D not resolved. V lost 2 bases, J lost 3 bases, and 11 bases lay in between. CDR1 is MNHEY, CDR2 SMNVEV, per germline (reference sequence). The CDR3 is made up of 14 amino acids. CDR3 in amino acids: CASSLVIGIYEQYF. For the CDR3, the DNA is TGTGCCAGCAGTTTAGTAATAGGTATCTACGAGCAGTACTTC.

The V call is TRBV27, the J call TRBJ2-1; D is unclear. V was clipped by 1 base and J by 5 bases, with 12 bases between them. Germline V gene lookup returns CDR1 MNHEY and CDR2 SMNVEV (reference sequence). The CDR3 covers 15 residues. CDR3 residues: CASSLWGIGNNEQFF. The CDR3 DNA reads TGTGCCAGCAGTTTATGGGGAATAGGAAACAATGAGCAGTTCTTC.

The CDR3 sequence is CATSRGDGRTQYF. CDR3 nucleotides: TGTGCCACCAGCAGAGGGGACGGCAGGACCCAGTACTTC. The V and J genes are TRBV15 and TRBJ2-5, with D possibly being TRBD1 or TRBD2 (5 bases each). CDR1 is LNHNV and CDR2 is YYDKDF in the germline V gene (reference sequence). The length of the CDR3 is 13 residues. V lost 1 base, J lost 7 bases, and 10 bases lay in between. Filled out from reference TRBV15 and TRBJ2-5, the complete variable domain reads DAMVIQNPRYQVTQFGKPVTLSCSQTLNHNVMYWYQQKSSQAPKLLFHYYDKDFNNEADTPDNFQSRRPNTSFCFLDIRSPGLGDTAMYLCATSRGDGRTQYFGPGTRLLVL.

This chain connects TRBV6-1 to TRBJ2-7, with unresolved D. Germline assignment: CDR1 MNHNS and CDR2 SASEGT. The V and J ends lost 6 bases and 10 bases respectively, with 22 bases between them. This CDR3 is 14 amino acids long. This CDR3 reads CASSVGGPPSNQYF. CDR3 sequence (DNA): TGTGCCAGCAGCGTGGGCGGACCACCGTCTAATCAGTACTTC.